The 3 T cell receptor beta chains presented below share a single source sample, sequenced in a study of identifying expanded T cells in peripheral blood. Only in-frame clones appear in the TCRdb table, and some are missing; sequencing was by immunoSEQ multiplex PCR. The sample includes around 78,000 clones, roughly 81% seen only once; the top ten take 15% to 20%. Source material: blood. The receptors were sampled from a person aged 18 to 69 in good health.

This clone was seen a handful of times. The rearrangement links TRBV9 to TRBJ2-5, with D perhaps TRBD2 (6 bases). This CDR3 contains 14 residues. V gave up 0 bases and J gave up 7 bases, with 13 bases separating them. Germline loops: CDR1 SGDLS, CDR2 YYNGEE. In DNA, the CDR3 is TGTGCCAGCAGCGTAGATCCCATCGGGGGGACCCAGTACTTC. Encoded protein: CASSVDPIGGTQYF.

This clone was observed once. The chain combines TRBV6-5 with TRBJ1-1; D is unresolved. Trimming shortened V by 5 bases and J by 2 bases, and 12 bases separated the two germline ends. The CDR3 has 14 residues. CDR1 is MNHEY, CDR2 SVGAGI, per germline. CDR3 amino acids: CASSRDGINTEAFF. In DNA form, the CDR3 reads TGTGCCAGCAGTCGCGATGGGATAAACACTGAAGCTTTCTTT.

The chain uses TRBV6-1 and TRBJ2-5; D unclear. CDR1 and CDR2 from the germline V gene are MNHNS and SASEGT. The CDR3 spans 12 residues. V was trimmed by 1 base and J by 1 base, leaving 1 base between them. The DNA of the CDR3 is TGTGCCAGCAGTGAAGTCCAAGAGACCCAGTACTTC. Residues: CASSEVQETQYF.